The 29 T cell receptor beta chains listed next were all sequenced from one sample in a study of blood T cell repertoires in COVID-19. This table comes from immunoSEQ multiplex PCR, and its TCRdb copy is limited to in-frame clones, with some not included. The data show about 260,000 clones, approximately 86% seen once. Specimen: peripheral blood. These TCRs come from a human donor in a cohort sampled during active COVID-19.

This sequence joins TRBV7-7 and TRBJ2-7; TRBD1 matches at 10 bases. Germline V gene lookup returns CDR1 SSHAT and CDR2 FNYEAQ (reference sequence). After removal of 4 bases from V and 5 bases from J, the junction contained 5 bases not matched to a gene. The CDR3 covers 14 residues. CDR3 sequence: CASSSGTGVDEQYF. CDR3 coding DNA: TGTGCCAGCAGCTCCGGGACAGGGGTCGACGAGCAGTACTTC.

The table lists this clone with a few counts. The chain joins TRBV30 to TRBJ2-7; perhaps TRBD1 as D (6 bases). The CDR3 spans 15 residues. Germline assignment: CDR1 GTSNPN and CDR2 SVGIG (reference sequence). Deletions cut 0 bases from V and 5 bases from J, with 17 bases between. The CDR3 sequence: CAWSVPSGAVHEQYF. The CDR3 DNA sequence: TGTGCCTGGAGTGTACCGTCAGGGGCAGTGCACGAGCAGTACTTC.

The CDR3 region is CASRGDLGQGVYEQYF. The CDR3 bases are TGTGCCAGCAGAGGTGACCTGGGACAGGGGGTCTACGAGCAGTACTTC. The rearrangement links TRBV5-6 to TRBJ2-7; 11 nucleotides align to TRBD1. CDR1 and CDR2 (germline): SGHDT, YYEEEE. The ends lost 5 bases at V and 3 bases at J; junction bases unmatched: 10. This CDR3 is built from 16 residues.

The genes are TRBV27 and TRBJ2-3, with 14 bases that match TRBD2. CDR3 length: 16 amino acids. With 4 bases clipped from V and 5 bases from J, the junction kept 5 bases outside the gene matches. The germline CDR1 and CDR2 sequences are MNHEY and SMNVEV (reference sequence). CDR3 DNA: TGTGCCAGCAGTTCGACTAGCGGGGGGGCTAGAGATACGCAGTATTTT. Protein sequence: CASSSTSGGARDTQYF.

The genes are TRBV30 and TRBJ1-2; perhaps TRBD1 as D (6 bases). Trimming removed 4 bases from V and 5 bases from J, with 11 bases in between. The germline V gene has CDR1 GTSNPN and CDR2 SVGIG (reference sequence). The CDR3 is made up of 12 amino acids. Here the CDR3 DNA reads TGTGCCTGGACGACAGGAAAGTATGGCTACACCTTC. Amino acid sequence: CAWTTGKYGYTF.

V gene TRBV19 combines with J gene TRBJ2-7; 10 bases are shared with TRBD1. Germline V CDR1 and CDR2: LNHDA, SQIVND (reference sequence). The CDR3 sequence is 14 residues long. With 7 bases clipped from V and 1 base from J, the junction kept 4 bases outside the gene matches. This CDR3 is CASNDRGQSYEQYF. CDR3 bases: TGTGCCAGTAACGACAGGGGGCAGTCCTACGAGCAGTACTTC.

This chain joins TRBV30 and TRBJ2-3; 8 nucleotides line up with TRBD2. In germline, CDR1 is GTSNPN, CDR2 SVGIG (reference sequence). The CDR3 totals 14 residues. The V gene end was trimmed by 4 bases and the J gene end by 3 bases; junction bases not matched to a gene: 6. CDR3 coding DNA: TGTGCCTGGACTCCGGGACTAGGAACAGATACGCAGTATTTT. Its translation: CAWTPGLGTDTQYF.

The chain combines TRBV24-1 with TRBJ2-7, with 7 bases fitting TRBD1. The germline V gene encodes CDR1 KGHDR and CDR2 SFDVKD. V shed 9 bases and J 4 bases; nucleotides not matched to a gene: 5. The CDR3 has 12 residues. The CDR3 bases are TGTGCCACCCCGGGACAGCCATACGAGCAGTACTTC. It yields the protein CATPGQPYEQYF.

The chain recombines TRBV5-4 with TRBJ1-2, with D perhaps matching TRBD1 (6 bases). The length of the CDR3 is 13 residues. In germline, CDR1 is SGHNT, CDR2 YYREEE (reference sequence). V lost 4 bases and J lost 7, with 14 bases in between. The CDR3 protein is CASSLTGLVGYTF. In DNA form, the CDR3 reads TGTGCCAGCAGCCTCACAGGGCTGGTTGGCTACACCTTC.

The chain carries TRBV27 and TRBJ2-7, with 7 positions matching TRBD1. The V gene's germline CDR1 is MNHEY and CDR2 SMNVEV (reference sequence). The CDR3 totals 15 residues. The junction had 11 bases not matched to a gene; V was cut back by 7 bases and J by 2 bases. CDR3 amino acids: CASISLGDSTYEQYF. The CDR3 coding sequence is TGTGCCAGCATCTCCCTCGGGGACAGTACCTACGAGCAGTACTTC.

This chain joins TRBV28 and TRBJ1-1, with TRBD1 as a possible D gene (6 bases). CDR1 is MDHEN, CDR2 SYDVKM, per germline. Between the trimmed V and J ends, which lost 6 bases and 5 bases, there was a span of 16 bases. There are 14 residues in the CDR3. CDR3 nucleotides: TGTGCCAGCAGAGACAGGTCAGCGCGAACTGAAGCTTTCTTT. Translating it yields CASRDRSARTEAFF.

The chain combines TRBV13 with TRBJ2-7; 7 bases agree with TRBD2. With 0 bases clipped from V and 3 bases from J, the junction kept 5 bases outside the gene matches. This CDR3 contains 15 residues. Germline V gene sequence: CDR1 PRHDT, CDR2 FYEKMQ (reference sequence). DNA for the CDR3: TGTGCCAGCAGCTTAGGGGGACGGGGGGTCTACGAGCAGTACTTC. It is translated as CASSLGGRGVYEQYF.

The chain links TRBV5-4 to TRBJ2-7; D is perhaps TRBD1 (6 bases). The CDR3 sequence is 15 residues long. CDR1 SGHNT and CDR2 YYREEE come from the germline V gene (reference sequence). Trimming removed 4 bases at V and 5 bases at J, with 19 bases between. CDR3 DNA sequence: TGTGCCAGCAGCCCCGCCTCGAACAGGGTCCACGAGCAGTACTTC. Translating gives CASSPASNRVHEQYF.

The chain couples TRBV4-1 to TRBJ1-1; 10 bases are a match to TRBD1. Trimming removed 4 bases from V and 6 bases from J; junction bases left unmatched: 11. CDR3 length: 16 amino acids. CDR1 and CDR2 (germline): MGHRA, YSYEKL. The CDR3 sequence is CASSPRQGAFVPEAFF. In nucleotides, the CDR3 is TGCGCCAGCAGCCCTCGACAGGGGGCGTTTGTCCCTGAAGCTTTCTTT.

In its sample, this clone was seen once. V and J are TRBV27 and TRBJ2-7; D gene ambiguous. The CDR3 loop spans 14 amino acids. V lost 5 bases and J lost 1, with 12 bases in between. CDR1 is MNHEY, CDR2 SMNVEV, per germline (reference sequence). The CDR3 sequence: CASSLSGLSYEQYF. The CDR3, as DNA: TGTGCCAGCAGTCTTTCAGGTTTGTCCTACGAGCAGTACTTC.

This chain connects TRBV18 to TRBJ2-5; TRBD2 agrees at 10 bases. J lost 6 bases, V lost 2 bases, and 15 bases had no gene match. The CDR3 contains 18 residues. Germline CDR1 KGHSH, CDR2 LQKENI. In DNA form, the CDR3 reads TGTGCCAGCTCACCATTTCCCCTAGCGGGAGCCCTCAAGCAGACCCAGTACTTC. Protein sequence: CASSPFPLAGALKQTQYF.

This clone turned up a few times. The chain links TRBV11-2 to TRBJ1-2, with D tentatively TRBD1 (5 bases). Germline V gene data show CDR1 as SGHAT and CDR2 as FQNNGV. The length of the CDR3 is 15 residues. V lost 0 bases, J lost 4 bases, and 12 bases lay in between. The CDR3 region has the DNA TGTGCCAGCAGCTTAGAGTCGTCAGGGCCCTATGGCTACACCTTC. It is translated as CASSLESSGPYGYTF. Drawing the rest from reference TRBV11-2 and TRBJ1-2, the complete variable domain is EAGVAQSPRYKIIEKRQSVAFWCNPISGHATLYWYQQILGQGPKLLIQFQNNGVVDDSQLPKDRFSAERLKGVDSTLKIQPAKLEDSAVYLCASSLESSGPYGYTFGSGTRLTVV.

The chain combines TRBV9 with TRBJ2-7; 7 nucleotides align to TRBD1. Trimming removed 0 bases from V and 5 bases from J; junction bases left unmatched: 8. Per the germline V gene, CDR1 is SGDLS and CDR2 is YYNGEE. The CDR3 loop spans 15 amino acids. The CDR3 here is CASSVDPGTVHEQYF. CDR3 bases: TGTGCCAGCAGCGTAGACCCTGGGACAGTCCACGAGCAGTACTTC.

V gene TRBV18 combines with J gene TRBJ2-7, with TRBD1 matching over 9 bases. This CDR3 region has 14 residues. Germline CDR1 and CDR2: KGHSH and LQKENI. Trimming removed 4 bases from V and 3 bases from J; junction bases left unmatched: 4. The CDR3 is CASSRRTGVYEQYF. The CDR3 DNA is TGTGCCAGCTCACGTCGGACAGGGGTCTACGAGCAGTACTTC.

The chain links TRBV11-2 to TRBJ1-1; D uncertain. Germline-derived CDR1 and CDR2 are SGHAT and FQNNGV. V gave up 0 bases and J gave up 5 bases, with 7 bases separating them. The CDR3 sequence is 13 residues long. The CDR3 region is CASSLDWRTEAFF. The CDR3, as DNA: TGTGCCAGCAGCTTAGATTGGAGGACTGAAGCTTTCTTT.

V and J are TRBV9 and TRBJ1-2, with 8 bases lining up with TRBD1. Germline trimming cut 3 bases from V and 4 bases from J; bases unmatched to any gene: 8. This CDR3 spans 15 amino acids. Looked up from germline, CDR1 is SGDLS and CDR2 is YYNGEE. The CDR3 region has the DNA TGTGCCAGCAGCGGGGAGATTGACAGGGGCTATGGCTACACCTTC. This gives the protein CASSGEIDRGYGYTF.

The sample holds one count of this clone. At the DNA level, this CDR3 is encoded by other sequences in the same sample as well. V and J are TRBV12-3 or TRBV12-4 and TRBJ1-2; D might be TRBD1 (5 bases). The CDR3 contains 13 residues. The V and J ends lost 3 bases and 8 bases respectively, with 13 bases between them. CDR3 sequence reads: CASSLGQGGGYTF. DNA for the CDR3: TGTGCCAGCAGTTTGGGCCAGGGTGGAGGCTACACCTTC.

The CDR3 is CASSQEPGSPLHF. CDR3 nucleotides: TGCGCCAGCAGCCAAGAACCGGGGTCACCCCTCCACTTT. This rearrangement joins TRBV4-3 to TRBJ1-6; D gene uncertain. Germline lookup yields CDR1 LGHNA and CDR2 YSLEER. The V end lost 0 bases, the J end lost 10 bases, and 7 bases lay between the germline ends. This CDR3 is built from 13 residues.

The chain links TRBV15 to TRBJ2-7; no clear D gene. The V gene's germline CDR1 is LNHNV and CDR2 YYDKDF (reference sequence). The V end was cut by 1 base, the J end by 0 bases, with 7 bases between. The CDR3 covers 14 residues. Written as DNA, the CDR3 is TGTGCCACCAGCAGAGGAGGTTACTCCTACGAGCAGTACTTC. It codes for CATSRGGYSYEQYF.

The chain joins TRBV6-2 or TRBV6-3 to TRBJ1-1, with TRBD1 as a possible D gene (6 bases). Trimming took off 4 bases at V and 3 bases at J, with 12 bases between the two ends. The CDR3 loop spans 14 amino acids. Per the germline V gene, CDR1 is MNHEY and CDR2 is SVGEGT. The CDR3 spells CASSLQGIDTEAFF. The CDR3 nucleotides are TGTGCCAGCAGTTTACAGGGAATAGACACTGAAGCTTTCTTT.

Remarks on this clone: At one end the junction does not follow the germline gene, possibly because of a read error. The chain has TRBV7-7 and TRBJ1-1, with 9 bases lining up with TRBD1. This CDR3 is 18 amino acids long. Per germline, CDR1 SSHAT and CDR2 FNYEAQ (reference sequence). The DNA of the CDR3 is TGTGCTAGCAGCTTTCTTCGACAGGGGGAACCCATGAACACTGAAGCTTTCTTT. This sequence encodes CASSFLRQGEPMNTEAFF.

This chain uses TRBV30 with TRBJ1-4; the match to TRBD1 covers 7 bases. The junction had 6 bases not matched to a gene; V was cut back by 2 bases and J by 0 bases. This CDR3 has 16 amino acids. Germline V lookup: CDR1 GTSNPN, CDR2 SVGIG (reference sequence). The CDR3 DNA sequence: TGTGCCTGGAGTAAGGGACAGTCTGCAACTAATGAAAAACTGTTTTTT. It codes for CAWSKGQSATNEKLFF.

This clone appeared once. The rearrangement links TRBV4-3 to TRBJ2-3; D call uncertain. Germline CDR1 is LGHNA and CDR2 is YSLEER. CDR3 length: 15 amino acids. V was clipped by 0 bases and J by 1 base, with 8 bases between them. CDR3 amino acids: CASSQETERTDTQYF. The CDR3 DNA is TGCGCCAGCAGCCAAGAAACTGAGCGCACAGATACGCAGTATTTT.

J is TRBJ1-2 and V is TRBV7-9; 7 bases are shared with TRBD1. The germline CDR1 and CDR2 sequences are SEHNR and FQNEAQ (reference sequence). CDR3 size: 13 residues. V dropped 5 bases and J dropped 6; count of bases not matched to a gene: 6. For the CDR3, the DNA is TGTGCCAGCAGCCCCGACAGGGTGGATGGCTACACCTTC. As protein: CASSPDRVDGYTF.